The TCR beta chain under discussion was sequenced for a study of T cells after posttransplantation cyclophosphamide. The assay was immunoSEQ multiplex PCR, and TCRdb's table has in-frame clones only and misses some. The sample records 50,000 to 60,000 clones, roughly 92% being singletons. Peripheral blood was collected from the related graft donor on the marrow donation day. Germline CDR1 MNHEY, CDR2 SVGAGI. The CDR3 runs 15 residues. Germline trimming cut 2 bases from V and 7 bases from J; bases unmatched to any gene: 8. Regarding the study as a whole: After PTCy, TRB diversity resembled that of CNI/methotrexate controls.

Turning to this clone: Its antigen remains unidentified.

The chain has TRBV6-5 and TRBJ2-7, with TRBD2 matching 10 bases. The source of this sequence is a woman in her twenties or thirties in good health and a related stem cell transplant donor. Sequencing was carried out using PBMCs. CDR3 loop: CASSYTASGGREQYF. The CDR3 nucleotides are TGTGCCAGCAGTTACACGGCTAGCGGGGGTCGGGAGCAGTACTTC.